The TCR beta chain under discussion was sequenced for a study of blood T cell repertoires in COVID-19. For the study at large: Donors in the United States, Italy and Spain gave samples during acute or convalescent COVID-19. Sources were T cells, B-cell-depleted T cells, or PBMCs; the material itself was cDNA or gDNA.

V gave up 1 base and J gave up 1 base, with 10 bases separating them. The length of the CDR3 is 15 residues. Looked up from germline, CDR1 is SEHNR and CDR2 is FQNEAQ (reference sequence). Generated by immunoSEQ multiplex PCR, the TCRdb table keeps only in-frame clones and is missing some. The table has 85,000 to 95,000 clones, about nine tenths seen once. This clonotype originated in a woman aged 45-65 years in a cohort sampled during active COVID-19. Sequencing input: peripheral blood. This rearrangement joins TRBV7-9 to TRBJ1-1; D uncertain. The CDR3 sequence: CASSLDWAPNTEAFF. Written as DNA, the CDR3 is TGTGCCAGCAGCTTAGACTGGGCACCGAACACTGAAGCTTTCTTT.